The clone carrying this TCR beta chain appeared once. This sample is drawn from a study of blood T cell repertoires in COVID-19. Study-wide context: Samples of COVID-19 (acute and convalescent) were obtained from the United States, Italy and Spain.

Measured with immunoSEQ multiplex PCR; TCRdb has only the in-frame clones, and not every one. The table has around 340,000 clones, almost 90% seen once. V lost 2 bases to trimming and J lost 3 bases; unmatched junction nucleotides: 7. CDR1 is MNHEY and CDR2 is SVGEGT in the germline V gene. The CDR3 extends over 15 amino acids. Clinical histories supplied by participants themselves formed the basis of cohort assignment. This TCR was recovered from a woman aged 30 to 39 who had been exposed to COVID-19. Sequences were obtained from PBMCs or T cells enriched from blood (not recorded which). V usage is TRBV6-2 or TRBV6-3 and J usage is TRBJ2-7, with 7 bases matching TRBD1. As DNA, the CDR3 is TGTGCCAGCAGTTACAGGGGGCAGATCTACTACGAGCAGTACTTC. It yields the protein CASSYRGQIYYEQYF.